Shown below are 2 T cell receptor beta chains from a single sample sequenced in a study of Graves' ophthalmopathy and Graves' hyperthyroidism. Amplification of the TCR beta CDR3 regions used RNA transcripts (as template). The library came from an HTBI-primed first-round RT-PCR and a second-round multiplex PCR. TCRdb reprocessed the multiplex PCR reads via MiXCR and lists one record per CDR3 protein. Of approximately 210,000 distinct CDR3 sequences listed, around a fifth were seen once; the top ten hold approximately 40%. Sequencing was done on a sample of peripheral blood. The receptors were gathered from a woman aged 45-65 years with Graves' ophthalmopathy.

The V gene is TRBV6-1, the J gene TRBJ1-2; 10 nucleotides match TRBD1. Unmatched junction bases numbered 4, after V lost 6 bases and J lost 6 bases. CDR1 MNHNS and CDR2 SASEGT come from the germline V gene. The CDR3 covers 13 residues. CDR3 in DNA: TGTGCCAGCAGCAGACAGGGGGCTGATGGCTACACCTTC. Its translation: CASSRQGADGYTF.

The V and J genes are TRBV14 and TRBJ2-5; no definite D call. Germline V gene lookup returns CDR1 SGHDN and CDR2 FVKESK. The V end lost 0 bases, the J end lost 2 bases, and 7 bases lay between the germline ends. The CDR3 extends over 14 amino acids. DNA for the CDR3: TGTGCCAGCAGCCAAGATGGGGTTCAAGAGACCCAGTACTTC. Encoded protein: CASSQDGVQETQYF.